These 16 T cell receptor beta chains came from one sample sequenced in a study of blood T cells in healthy people across ages. Alongside a J-beta primer mix, a sample-barcoded 5' primer served in a second PCR lasting roughly 6 to 12 cycles. Via MiXCR, TCRdb re-called the 5' RACE reads, giving one row per CDR3 protein. The sample comprises about 760,000 distinct CDR3 sequences, approximately 25% of which are singletons, and 9% to 9.5% rests with the top ten. Separately, the same data were catalogued under a study of T cells of mothers and their children.

Specimen: blood. Receptors originate from a boy between 10 and 17 years old in good health.

The chain joins TRBV4-3 to TRBJ2-7; D call uncertain. Trimming pared 0 bases from V and 2 bases from J, leaving 17 bases between. CDR1 and CDR2 (germline): LGHNA, YSLEER. The CDR3 loop spans 17 amino acids. The CDR3 loop is CASSQEGGRRLPYEQYF. The CDR3, as DNA: TGCGCCAGCAGCCAAGAGGGCGGCAGGCGGCTACCCTACGAGCAGTACTTC.

This chain joins TRBV3-1 and TRBJ2-5; no clear D gene. From germline, CDR1 is LGHDT and CDR2 YNNKEL (reference sequence). The CDR3 length is 15 residues. The V and J ends lost 5 bases and 2 bases respectively, with 15 bases between them. Here the CDR3 reads CASSSSPPPQETQYF. CDR3 sequence (DNA): TGTGCCAGCAGCTCCAGTCCCCCACCGCAAGAGACCCAGTACTTC.

The chain couples TRBV27 to TRBJ2-7, with a tentative D call TRBD1 (5 bases). The germline V gene has CDR1 MNHEY and CDR2 SMNVEV (reference sequence). V was shortened by 5 bases and J by 5 bases, with 19 bases between the two germline ends. The CDR3 is 15 amino acids. CDR3 loop: CASSKNQGVKDEQYF. For the CDR3, the DNA is TGTGCCAGCAGTAAAAACCAGGGTGTCAAGGACGAGCAGTACTTC.

This chain links TRBV11-2 with TRBJ1-4, with D unclear. Germline values: CDR1 SGHAT, CDR2 FQNNGV. The CDR3 loop spans 15 amino acids. Trimming removed 1 base from V and 4 bases from J, with 10 bases in between. CDR3 residues: CASSLVLPRNEKLFF. CDR3 DNA sequence: TGTGCCAGCAGCTTAGTTCTACCCCGTAATGAAAAACTGTTTTTT.

This clonotype was seen more than once but under ten times. The chain has TRBV13 and TRBJ2-5; no reliable D call. TRBJ2-7 explains the end of the DNA better; the J call may be wrong. The CDR3 length is 15 residues. Germline V CDR1 and CDR2: PRHDT, FYEKMQ (reference sequence). CDR3 protein: CASQTRAQSSYEQYF. DNA of the CDR3: TGTGCCAGCCAAACACGGGCTCAAAGCTCCTACGAGCAGTACTTC.

The CDR3 loop is CAISEEALAGGPETQYF. Written as DNA, the CDR3 is TGTGCCATCAGTGAGGAAGCACTAGCGGGAGGGCCAGAGACCCAGTACTTC. The genes are TRBV10-3 and TRBJ2-5; 13 bases line up with TRBD2. Per the germline V gene, CDR1 is ENHRY and CDR2 is SYGVKD. The CDR3 totals 17 residues. V shed 2 bases, J shed 4 bases, and the junction held 7 bases outside the gene matches.

V and J are TRBV5-6 and TRBJ2-1; weak D call: TRBD2 (5 bases). Deletions cut 4 bases from V and 6 bases from J, with 20 bases between. Germline V lookup: CDR1 SGHDT, CDR2 YYEEEE. The CDR3 runs to 16 residues. Here the CDR3 reads CASSPTDPEGINEQFF. The DNA for the CDR3 is TGTGCCAGCAGCCCGACCGACCCTGAGGGTATCAATGAGCAGTTCTTC. The entire variable domain, with the rest obtained from reference TRBV5-6 and TRBJ2-1, is as follows: DAGVTQSPTHLIKTRGQQVTLRCSPKSGHDTVSWYQQALGQGPQFIFQYYEEEERQRGNFPDRFSGHQFPNYSSELNVNALLLGDSALYLCASSPTDPEGINEQFFGPGTRLTVL.

The V call is TRBV5-1, the J call TRBJ2-3, with 13 bases matching TRBD2. Germline trimming cut 1 base from V and 7 bases from J; bases unmatched to any gene: 3. Germline loops: CDR1 SGHRS, CDR2 YFSETQ. The CDR3 is 15 residues long. CDR3 region: CASSLMTSGGHTQYF. CDR3 coding DNA: TGCGCCAGCAGCTTGATGACTAGCGGGGGGCATACGCAGTATTTT.

This clonotype was counted a few times. The chain uses TRBV18 and TRBJ2-5; 7 bases agree with TRBD2. CDR1 and CDR2 from the germline V gene are KGHSH and LQKENI. The CDR3 has 15 residues. With V trimmed by 3 bases and J by 5 bases, 9 bases remained unmatched. CDR3 sequence (DNA): TGTGCCAGCTCACCGGGGACTACCACTATGGAGACCCAGTACTTC. Translation: CASSPGTTTMETQYF.

The rearrangement uses TRBV20-1 and TRBJ2-4; D may be TRBD1 or TRBD2 (5 bases each). Germline CDR1 DFQATT, CDR2 SNEGSKA (reference sequence). The CDR3 length is 16 residues. Trimming cost V 0 bases and J 4 bases, with 16 bases left between them. This chain's CDR3 is CSARDIFRDGKNIQYF. The CDR3 DNA is TGCAGTGCTAGAGATATTTTCCGGGACGGAAAAAACATTCAGTACTTC.

This clonotype was picked up a small number of times. J is TRBJ2-3 and V is TRBV27, with D perhaps TRBD1 (7 bases). Germline CDR1 and CDR2: MNHEY and SMNVEV (reference sequence). The CDR3 consists of 15 residues. The V end was cut by 5 bases, the J end by 1 base, with 13 bases between. CDR3 residues: CASSSWRGRTDTQYF. Written as DNA, the CDR3 is TGTGCCAGCAGTAGTTGGAGGGGGCGCACAGATACGCAGTATTTT.

This chain uses TRBV28 with TRBJ2-4; D gene uncertain. The V gene lost 6 bases and the J gene lost 6 bases, with 9 bases spanning the gap. The germline V gene encodes CDR1 MDHEN and CDR2 SYDVKM. The CDR3 contains 12 residues. The CDR3 nucleotides are TGTGCCAGCAGGAAAGACGGAAACATTCAGTACTTC. Protein: CASRKDGNIQYF.

This clonotype was seen a few times. This chain joins TRBV6-1 and TRBJ1-2; D gene uncertain. Looked up from germline, CDR1 is MNHNS and CDR2 is SASEGT. V lost 1 base and J 5 bases, leaving 8 bases between the germline ends. The length of the CDR3 is 13 residues. This CDR3 is CASSEGAAYGYTF. The CDR3 DNA follows: TGTGCCAGCAGTGAAGGTGCAGCATATGGCTACACCTTC.

The chain employs TRBV7-2 and TRBJ2-3; possibly TRBD2 for D (7 bases). The CDR3 covers 14 residues. The V end was cut by 11 bases, the J end by 13 bases, with 28 bases between. The germline gives CDR1 SGHTA, CDR2 FQGNSA. This chain's CDR3 is CADSNLAGEGGEYF. The CDR3 DNA follows: TGTGCCGACTCTAACTTGGCGGGGGAGGGGGGGGAGTATTTT.

The chain links TRBV7-2 to TRBJ2-1, with unresolved D. V was pared by 2 bases and J by 4 bases, with 15 bases between. Looked up from germline, CDR1 is SGHTA and CDR2 is FQGNSA. This CDR3 has 16 residues. The CDR3 sequence: CASSLPTGPSYNEQFF. The CDR3 coding sequence is TGTGCCAGCAGCTTACCGACTGGACCTTCTTACAATGAGCAGTTCTTC.

The chain recombines TRBV3-1 with TRBJ1-2; 9 bases map to TRBD1. Germline assignment: CDR1 LGHDT and CDR2 YNNKEL (reference sequence). V lost 3 bases to trimming and J lost 5 bases; unmatched junction nucleotides: 4. The CDR3 runs 14 residues. As DNA, the CDR3 is TGTGCCAGCAGCCACCGACAGGGGGGTTATGGCTACACCTTC. Translating gives CASSHRQGGYGYTF.